One sample yielded the 27 T cell receptor beta chains listed below, sequenced in a study of graft-versus-host responses after intestinal transplantation. Assay used: immunoSEQ multiplex PCR; TCRdb lists only in-frame clones, some missing. The sample holds roughly 56,000 clones, roughly 89% seen once. The specimen was PBMCs, collected almost 120 days after intestinal transplantation. These TCRs come from a human patient who received an intestinal transplant, so some T cells may come from the graft donor.

Details on this clone: Because it lacks the conserved phenylalanine or tryptophan at the end, this CDR3 is likely a read error. V gene TRBV5-4 combines with J gene TRBJ2-7, with 14 bases that match TRBD2. The CDR3 length is 15 residues. After removal of 10 bases from V and 0 bases from J, the junction contained 6 bases not matched to a gene. Germline V CDR1 and CDR2: SGHNT, YYREEE (reference sequence). The CDR3 DNA reads TGTGCCGGGGGACTAGCGGGAGATCCCTCCTACGAGCAGTACCTC. It codes for CAGGLAGDPSYEQYL.

V and J are TRBV4-1 and TRBJ2-7; D gene unclear. The CDR3 is 13 residues long. From germline, CDR1 is MGHRA and CDR2 YSYEKL. The ends were cut back, 3 bases at V and 1 base at J, with 7 bases in the middle. The CDR3 nucleotides read TGCGCCAGCAGCCATCCCCGATCCTACGAGCAGTACTTC. Its protein product is CASSHPRSYEQYF.

This clone was counted between two and nine times. This chain joins TRBV6-5 and TRBJ1-1; D remains unclear. Germline V gene data show CDR1 as MNHEY and CDR2 as SVGAGI. The V and J ends lost 5 bases and 0 bases respectively, with 10 bases between them. There are 14 residues in the CDR3. The CDR3 is CASSEQRLNTEAFF. The CDR3 nucleotides read TGTGCCAGCAGTGAACAGCGATTGAACACTGAAGCTTTCTTT.

This rearrangement joins TRBV7-2 to TRBJ2-4; D remains ambiguous. The CDR3 runs to 13 residues. Trimming shortened V by 5 bases and J by 10 bases, and 15 bases separated the two germline ends. Germline-derived CDR1 and CDR2 are SGHTA and FQGNSA. In nucleotides, the CDR3 is TGTGCCAGCAGCGTAGAGAGACGCCCTATTCAGTACTTC. Amino acid sequence: CASSVERRPIQYF.

The chain recombines TRBV18 with TRBJ2-7; D unclear. The V end was cut by 4 bases, the J end by 7 bases, with 17 bases between. The CDR3 is made up of 14 amino acids. Germline V gene sequence: CDR1 KGHSH, CDR2 LQKENI. The CDR3 region has the DNA TGTGCCAGCTCACTAGGCCCCCCGGGCGATGAGCAGTACTTC. This codes for CASSLGPPGDEQYF.

The V gene is TRBV14, the J gene TRBJ1-4, with no clear D. Deletions cut 4 bases from V and 8 bases from J, with 11 bases between. The CDR3 sequence is 13 residues long. The germline V gene has CDR1 SGHDN and CDR2 FVKESK. Written as DNA, the CDR3 is TGTGCCAGCAGCCCCCGGACGGGGGAAAAACTGTTTTTT. It codes for CASSPRTGEKLFF.

The chain joins TRBV16 to TRBJ2-1; a possible D gene is TRBD2 (5 bases). This CDR3 comprises 13 residues. The germline V gene has CDR1 KGHSY and CDR2 FQNENV. V lost 0 bases to trimming and J lost 12 bases, with 12 bases between them. The CDR3 reads CASSQSLRTGQFF. The CDR3 DNA sequence: TGTGCCAGCAGCCAATCGTTACGGACTGGGCAGTTCTTC.

The count of this clone is one. The chain is built from TRBV27 and TRBJ2-1, with D possibly matching TRBD2 (5 bases). The CDR3 loop spans 12 amino acids. Germline lookup yields CDR1 MNHEY and CDR2 SMNVEV (reference sequence). V dropped 5 bases and J dropped 10 bases, with 12 bases sitting between them. The CDR3 DNA follows: TGTGCCAGCAGTCCAGGACTGTCAGAGCAGTTCTTC. It codes for CASSPGLSEQFF.

The chain links TRBV5-1 to TRBJ2-7, with 7 positions matching TRBD1. CDR1 and CDR2 from the germline V gene are SGHRS and YFSETQ. With 0 bases clipped from V and 6 bases from J, the junction kept 15 bases outside the gene matches. The CDR3 is 17 amino acids. CDR3 nucleotide sequence: TGCGCCAGCAGCTTGGGAATTCAAGCGGCGACAGGGACCGAGCAGTACTTC. Translation gives CASSLGIQAATGTEQYF.

The chain uses TRBV10-3 and TRBJ2-3, with D maybe TRBD2 (6 bases). CDR1 is ENHRY and CDR2 is SYGVKD in the germline V gene. This CDR3 has 13 amino acids. V was cut by 4 bases and J by 6 bases, with 11 bases left in between. CDR3 in DNA: TGTGCCATCAGTGTGGGGGGATCGGATACGCAGTATTTT. The encoded protein is CAISVGGSDTQYF.

The chain recombines TRBV7-9 with TRBJ1-2; 11 nucleotides line up with TRBD1. CDR3 length: 17 amino acids. In germline, CDR1 is SEHNR, CDR2 FQNEAQ (reference sequence). J lost 3 bases, V lost 4 bases, and 10 bases had no gene match. CDR3 nucleotides: TGTGCCAGCAGCTCCCGCTTGGACAGGGGGCAGGACTATGGCTACACCTTC. Its translation: CASSSRLDRGQDYGYTF. The full variable domain, with the rest looked up from reference TRBV7-9 and TRBJ1-2, is DTGVSQNPRHKITKRGQNVTFRCDPISEHNRLYWYRQTLGQGPEFLTYFQNEAQLEKSRLLSDRFSAERPKGSFSTLEIQRTEQGDSAMYLCASSSRLDRGQDYGYTFGSGTRLTVV.

V usage is TRBV29-1 and J usage is TRBJ2-5, with D uncertain. V was pared by 3 bases and J by 5 bases, with 7 bases between. The V gene's germline CDR1 is SQVTM and CDR2 ANQGSEA. The CDR3 covers 11 residues. CDR3 DNA: TGCAGCGTTGAGGATTTGGAGACCCAGTACTTC. It yields the protein CSVEDLETQYF.

CDR3 nucleotide sequence: TGTGCCAGCAAAGTAGCGGGAGTAAGCGAGCAGTTCTTC. This sequence encodes CASKVAGVSEQFF. The chain has TRBV6-4 and TRBJ2-1; 9 bases map to TRBD2. This CDR3 comprises 13 residues. V was clipped by 7 bases and J by 10 bases; unmatched bases: 8. The germline CDR1 and CDR2 sequences are MRHNA and SNTAGT.

This clone came up a few times. V and J are TRBV2 and TRBJ1-6; tentative D call: TRBD1 (5 bases). Trimming stripped 5 bases from V and 6 bases from J, with 11 bases between. The CDR3 has 14 residues. Germline CDR1 and CDR2: SNHLY and FYNNEI. CDR3 DNA: TGTGCCAGCAGTCTTGGGACGCCTAATTCACCCCTCCACTTT. Amino acids: CASSLGTPNSPLHF.

The chain recombines TRBV7-9 with TRBJ2-3; D may be TRBD1 or TRBD2 (5 bases each). V was pared by 8 bases and J by 7 bases, with 10 bases between. CDR1 is SEHNR and CDR2 is FQNEAQ in the germline V gene (reference sequence). This CDR3 comprises 11 residues. CDR3 amino acids: CASGTFHTQYF. In DNA form, the CDR3 reads TGTGCCAGCGGGACGTTCCATACGCAGTATTTT.

This clone was counted between two and nine times. The rearrangement links TRBV18 to TRBJ2-7; TRBD1 or TRBD2 may be the D gene (5 bases each). Trimming stripped 3 bases from V and 2 bases from J, with 14 bases between. Per the germline V gene, CDR1 is KGHSH and CDR2 is LQKENI. CDR3 size: 15 residues. In nucleotides, the CDR3 is TGTGCCAGCTCACCGAGGTCGAGGGGAACCTACGAGCAGTACTTC. Protein: CASSPRSRGTYEQYF.

V is TRBV7-9 and J is TRBJ1-1, with 8 bases identical to TRBD1. The CDR3 is 14 residues long. Per the germline V gene, CDR1 is SEHNR and CDR2 is FQNEAQ (reference sequence). V gave up 5 bases and J gave up 4 bases; unmatched junction bases: 6. The CDR3 DNA is TGTGCCAGCAGCAGTCAGGGGGCGAGCACTGAAGCTTTCTTT. Translation: CASSSQGASTEAFF.

The rearrangement uses TRBV19 and TRBJ2-1; 14 nucleotides agree with TRBD2. Trimming removed 5 bases from V and 0 bases from J; junction bases left unmatched: 3. Germline loops: CDR1 LNHDA, CDR2 SQIVND (reference sequence). This CDR3 has 17 residues. The CDR3 nucleotides read TGTGCCAGTAGTTCAGGACTAGCGGGGGGCTCCTACAATGAGCAGTTCTTC. Its protein is CASSSGLAGGSYNEQFF.

The V and J genes are TRBV18 and TRBJ1-2; D gene unclear. This CDR3 spans 14 amino acids. CDR1 and CDR2 from the germline V gene are KGHSH and LQKENI. Trimming took off 3 bases at V and 6 bases at J, with 14 bases between the two ends. CDR3 protein: CASSPGHAPDGYTF. The CDR3, as DNA: TGTGCCAGCTCACCGGGCCATGCTCCCGATGGCTACACCTTC.

In the case of this clone: At one boundary the junction diverges from the germline segment, which might be a read error. The rearrangement joins TRBV5-1 to TRBJ1-5; no firm D call. This CDR3 comprises 18 residues. In germline, CDR1 is SGHRS, CDR2 YFSETQ. The chain's CDR3 is CASSLGPWIGVSSQPQHF. The DNA for the CDR3 is TGCGCCAGCAGCTTGGGGCCATGGATTGGCGTAAGCAGTCAGCCCCAGCATTTT. Using reference TRBV5-1 and TRBJ1-5 for the parts outside the CDR3, the full variable domain is KAGVTQTPRYLIKTRGQQVTLSCSPISGHRSVSWYQQTPGQGLQFLFEYFSETQRNKGNFPGRFSGRQFSNSRSEMNVSTLELGDSALYLCASSLGPWIGVSSQPQHFGDGTRLSIL.

This clone was seen a handful of times. The rearrangement uses TRBV29-1 and TRBJ2-3; D possibly uses TRBD1 or TRBD2 (5 bases each). CDR3 length: 13 amino acids. V was pared by 6 bases and J by 4 bases, with 14 bases between. Germline CDR1 is SQVTM and CDR2 is ANQGSEA. CDR3 nucleotide sequence: TGCAGCGTGGGCAGGGCGAGGGCAGATACGCAGTATTTT. Residues: CSVGRARADTQYF.

The rearrangement joins TRBV27 to TRBJ2-5, with a weak D call TRBD1 (5 bases). Gene TRBJ2-7 matches the end of the DNA better, so the J call may be wrong. Germline V gene sequence: CDR1 MNHEY, CDR2 SMNVEV (reference sequence). The CDR3 is made up of 12 amino acids. CDR3 loop: CASKGISYEQYF. In nucleotides, the CDR3 is TGTGCCAGCAAGGGGATCTCCTACGAGCAGTACTTC.

The chain employs TRBV28 and TRBJ2-1; D is uncertain. Germline values: CDR1 MDHEN, CDR2 SYDVKM. The CDR3 extends over 16 amino acids. Trimming removed 6 bases at V and 4 bases at J, with 19 bases between. The CDR3 loop is CASRVSLPRGYNEQFF. The DNA of the CDR3 is TGTGCCAGCAGGGTATCACTGCCGCGAGGATACAATGAGCAGTTCTTC.

The chain recombines TRBV5-1 with TRBJ2-5; D remains unclear. V lost 5 bases to trimming and J lost 0 bases, with 8 bases between them. The CDR3 extends over 13 amino acids. Per the germline V gene, CDR1 is SGHRS and CDR2 is YFSETQ. The chain's CDR3 is CASSPMYQETQYF. The CDR3 bases are TGCGCCAGCAGTCCGATGTACCAAGAGACCCAGTACTTC. The full variable domain, in which reference TRBV5-1 and TRBJ2-5 provide the parts outside the CDR3, is KAGVTQTPRYLIKTRGQQVTLSCSPISGHRSVSWYQQTPGQGLQFLFEYFSETQRNKGNFPGRFSGRQFSNSRSEMNVSTLELGDSALYLCASSPMYQETQYFGPGTRLLVL.

This chain connects TRBV2 to TRBJ2-7; D is perhaps TRBD1 (7 bases). V was trimmed by 7 bases and J by 6 bases, leaving 19 bases between them. The CDR3 has 14 residues. Germline CDR1 SNHLY, CDR2 FYNNEI. CDR3 amino acids: CASKGQGGFGEQYF. The CDR3 DNA reads TGTGCCAGCAAAGGGCAGGGGGGCTTTGGCGAGCAGTACTTC.

V is TRBV19 and J is TRBJ1-5, with 10 nucleotides matching TRBD1. The CDR3 is 15 amino acids. The ends lost 7 bases at V and 7 bases at J; junction bases unmatched: 10. CDR1 LNHDA and CDR2 SQIVND come from the germline V gene (reference sequence). Written as DNA, the CDR3 is TGTGCCAGTACTTCCTCCGGGACAGGGGACCAGCCCCAGCATTTT. Translated, it gives CASTSSGTGDQPQHF.

This chain uses TRBV14 with TRBJ2-3; 11 nucleotides align to TRBD2. With V trimmed by 4 bases and J by 7 bases, 13 bases remained unmatched. From germline, CDR1 is SGHDN and CDR2 FVKESK. The CDR3 consists of 17 residues. The CDR3 sequence is CASSRISGRAGGNTQYF. CDR3 in DNA: TGTGCCAGCAGCCGGATTAGCGGGAGGGCCGGGGGAAATACGCAGTATTTT.